The next 2 T cell receptor beta chains were all read from a single sample in a study of CD8+ T cells in alopecia areata. RNA, once extracted, was reverse transcribed into cDNA for use as the sequencing template. Using immunoSEQ multiplex PCR, the repertoire was profiled, and TCRdb retains in-frame clones only, with some absent. The repertoire holds 55,000 to 65,000 clones, 40% to 50% seen once, with about 53% in the top ten. Sequenced material: NKG2D-low CD8+ T cells sorted from blood. The receptor set was obtained from a human donor with alopecia areata.

This clone was seen only once. The chain employs TRBV2 and TRBJ2-5, with TRBD1 identical over 8 bases. This CDR3 region has 12 residues. CDR1 and CDR2 (germline): SNHLY, FYNNEI. Germline trimming cut 9 bases from V and 4 bases from J; bases unmatched to any gene: 4. The CDR3 DNA sequence: TGTGCCAGTCAAACAGGGGGAGAGACCCAGTACTTC. This sequence encodes CASQTGGETQYF.

This clone was detected only a few times. V and J are TRBV7-9 and TRBJ2-2; the D gene could be TRBD1 or TRBD2 (5 bases each). From germline, CDR1 is SEHNR and CDR2 FQNEAQ (reference sequence). Trimming removed 4 bases at V and 1 base at J, with 13 bases between. This CDR3 has 16 amino acids. The CDR3 loop is CASSSTGTVNTGELFF. As DNA, the CDR3 is TGTGCCAGCAGCTCAACCGGGACGGTGAACACCGGGGAGCTGTTTTTT.